This T cell receptor (beta chain) was captured by sequencing in a study of PD-1 blockade in classical Hodgkin lymphoma. Findings and limits, study-wide: The study found complete responders had baseline diversity similar to newly diagnosed patients. CD4+ TCR diversity climbed significantly by C4D1, unlike CD8+ TCR diversity. Newly diagnosed patients reportedly had lower baseline TCR diversity than healthy donors.

Exposure to brentuximab vedotin varied, and each patient had relapsed following autologous stem cell transplantation. Relapsed/refractory classical Hodgkin lymphoma patients had complete, partial or progressive responses. To note about this clone: Its antigen is as yet unknown.

Sequencing was performed with immunoSEQ multiplex PCR; in TCRdb, only in-frame clones are kept and a portion is missing. The sample holds roughly 61,000 clones, under 95% seen once. This TCR was recovered from a human donor with classical Hodgkin lymphoma. The sequences come from peripheral blood mononuclear cells (PBMCs), collected before the second cycle of nivolumab.

DNA of the CDR3: TGTGCCAGCAGTGGGACAGGGGCGTCCTACGAGCAGTACTTC. Its translation: CASSGTGASYEQYF. The genes are TRBV9 and TRBJ2-7; TRBD1 matches at 10 bases. This CDR3 contains 14 residues. J was trimmed by 1 base and V by 5 bases; bases with no gene match: 3. From germline, CDR1 is SGDLS and CDR2 YYNGEE.